This T cell receptor beta chain came from a study of vaccination effects on CD4 cells after COVID-19. Looking at the study overall: Post-vaccine draws lagged the second dose by a median of 72 days.

Under the ViraFEST assay, PBMC were stimulated with viral peptide pools so that antigen-specific CD4+ T cells expanded. Sequencing was performed afterwards. CD4+ T cells were isolated after around 9 days of culture. All study participants received two doses of BNT162b2 or mRNA-1273 vaccine. The study found no prior SARS-CoV-2 infection in the vaccine recipients, who tested negative for nucleocapsid antibodies. Researchers swapped half the medium for IL-2 medium on both days 3 and 7. Clones were read by immunoSEQ multiplex PCR, and TCRdb kept only the in-frame ones, dropping some. The table lists approximately 61,000 clones, roughly 73% of them singletons. This clone was observed once. As yet, its antigen is unknown. This TCR derives from a human donor who received a COVID-19 vaccine. The sample was CD4+ T cells from PBMCs cultured with HCoV-229E spike peptides, taken after COVID-19 vaccination.

CDR3 region: CASSDRAGFGYTF. DNA of the CDR3: TGTGCCAGCAGTGATCGGGCGGGTTTTGGCTACACCTTC. This chain joins TRBV6-1 and TRBJ1-2; D is ambiguous. Germline CDR1 is MNHNS and CDR2 is SASEGT. This CDR3 is 13 amino acids long. Trimming left V 3 bases short and J 7 bases short, with 12 bases between.